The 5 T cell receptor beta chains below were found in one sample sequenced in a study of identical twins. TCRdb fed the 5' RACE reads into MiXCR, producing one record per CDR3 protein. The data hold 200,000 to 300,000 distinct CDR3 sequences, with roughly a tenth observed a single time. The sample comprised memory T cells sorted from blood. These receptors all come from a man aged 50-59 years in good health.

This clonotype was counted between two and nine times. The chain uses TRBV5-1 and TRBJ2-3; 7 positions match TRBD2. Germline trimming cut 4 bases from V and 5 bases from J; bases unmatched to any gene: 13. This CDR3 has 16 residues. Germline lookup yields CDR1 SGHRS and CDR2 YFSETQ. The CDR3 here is CASSIASGINGDTQYF. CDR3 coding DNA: TGCGCCAGCAGCATAGCTAGCGGTATAAACGGAGATACGCAGTATTTT.

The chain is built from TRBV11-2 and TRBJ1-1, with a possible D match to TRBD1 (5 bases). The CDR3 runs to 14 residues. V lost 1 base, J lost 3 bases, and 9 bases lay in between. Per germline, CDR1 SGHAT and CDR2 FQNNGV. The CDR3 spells CASSLGGGHTEAFF. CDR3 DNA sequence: TGTGCCAGCAGCTTAGGGGGGGGTCACACTGAAGCTTTCTTT. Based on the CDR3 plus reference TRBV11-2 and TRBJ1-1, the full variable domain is EAGVAQSPRYKIIEKRQSVAFWCNPISGHATLYWYQQILGQGPKLLIQFQNNGVVDDSQLPKDRFSAERLKGVDSTLKIQPAKLEDSAVYLCASSLGGGHTEAFFGQGTRLTVV.

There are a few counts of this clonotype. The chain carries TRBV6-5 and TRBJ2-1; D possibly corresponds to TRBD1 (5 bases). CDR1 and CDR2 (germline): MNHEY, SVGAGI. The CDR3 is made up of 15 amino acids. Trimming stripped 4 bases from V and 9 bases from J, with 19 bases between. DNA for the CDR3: TGTGCCAGCAGTTCTACTCTGGTCAGGGCGACTGAGCAGTTCTTC. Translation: CASSSTLVRATEQFF.

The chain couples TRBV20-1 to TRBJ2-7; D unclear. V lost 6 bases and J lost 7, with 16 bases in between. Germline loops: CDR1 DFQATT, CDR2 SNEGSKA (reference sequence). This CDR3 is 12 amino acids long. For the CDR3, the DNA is TGCAGTGCGACACTCACGACCGGAGAGCAGTACTTC. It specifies CSATLTTGEQYF.

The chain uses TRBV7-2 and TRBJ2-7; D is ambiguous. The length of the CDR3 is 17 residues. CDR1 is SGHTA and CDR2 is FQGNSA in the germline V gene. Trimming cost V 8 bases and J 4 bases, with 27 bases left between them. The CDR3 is CASPNSVRLYGTYEQYF. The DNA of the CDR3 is TGTGCCAGCCCTAATAGTGTCAGGCTCTACGGAACTTACGAGCAGTACTTC. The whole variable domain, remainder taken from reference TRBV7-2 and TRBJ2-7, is GAGVSQSPSNKVTEKGKDVELRCDPISGHTALYWYRQSLGQGLEFLIYFQGNSAPDKSGLPSDRFSAERTGGSVSTLTIQRTQQEDSAVYLCASPNSVRLYGTYEQYFGPGTRLTVT.